These 31 T cell receptor beta chains came from one sample sequenced in a study of PD-1 blockade in classical Hodgkin lymphoma. The method was immunoSEQ multiplex PCR; TCRdb's version includes in-frame clones alone and lacks a portion of them. The table records about 17,000 clones, under 85% of them present only once. Every patient was affected by relapse after autologous stem cell transplantation, while exposure to brentuximab vedotin was not uniform. Specimen: peripheral blood mononuclear cells (PBMCs), collected at baseline. Receptor source: a human donor with classical Hodgkin lymphoma.

This chain links TRBV14 with TRBJ2-7, with 10 bases matching TRBD2. Germline V lookup: CDR1 SGHDN, CDR2 FVKESK. V was clipped by 5 bases and J by 2 bases; unmatched bases: 12. The CDR3 has 17 residues. The CDR3 spells CASSSTVFSGRTYEQYF. Written as DNA, the CDR3 is TGTGCCAGCAGCTCCACCGTCTTTAGCGGGAGGACCTACGAGCAGTACTTC.

CDR3 in DNA: TGTGCCAGCAGCTTACCCCAGGGGGGGATGAACACTGAAGCTTTCTTT. Its protein product is CASSLPQGGMNTEAFF. The chain recombines TRBV11-2 with TRBJ1-1; TRBD1 aligns across 7 bases. Trimming removed 2 bases from V and 0 bases from J; junction bases left unmatched: 6. This CDR3 spans 16 amino acids. Germline lookup yields CDR1 SGHAT and CDR2 FQNNGV.

The rearrangement joins TRBV5-1 to TRBJ2-5; the match to TRBD2 covers 13 bases. Germline CDR1 is SGHRS and CDR2 is YFSETQ. With V trimmed by 0 bases and J by 5 bases, 4 bases remained unmatched. This CDR3 is 16 amino acids long. In nucleotides, the CDR3 is TGCGCCAGCAGCTTGGGGACTAGCGGGGGTGGTGAGACCCAGTACTTC. This sequence encodes CASSLGTSGGGETQYF.

The chain links TRBV7-9 to TRBJ2-5; 11 positions match TRBD2. V was pared by 7 bases and J by 1 base, with 5 bases of the junction left unmatched. There are 15 residues in the CDR3. Germline V CDR1 and CDR2: SEHNR, FQNEAQ (reference sequence). The CDR3 protein is CASTLTSGIQETQYF. In DNA, the CDR3 is TGTGCCAGCACCTTGACTAGCGGGATCCAAGAGACCCAGTACTTC.

The chain links TRBV5-3 to TRBJ2-5, with D perhaps matching TRBD1 (6 bases). Matching the DNA end better, TRBJ2-7 makes the J call doubtful. TRBV5-3 is sorted into the ORF group, with uncertain function. The CDR3 sequence is 14 residues long. The CDR3 protein is CARSYDRRFYEQYF. As DNA, the CDR3 is TGTGCCAGAAGCTATGACAGGAGATTCTACGAGCAGTACTTC.

The rearrangement links TRBV2 to TRBJ2-7, with D tentatively TRBD2 (7 bases). The CDR3 runs to 15 residues. Germline CDR1 and CDR2: SNHLY and FYNNEI. Trimming left V 6 bases short and J 1 base short, with 16 bases between. Here the CDR3 reads CASRKGGSQSYEQYF. As DNA, the CDR3 is TGTGCCAGCAGAAAGGGGGGGAGTCAGTCCTACGAGCAGTACTTC.

This clone was recorded once. The chain links TRBV9 to TRBJ2-1, with 7 positions matching TRBD1. Germline V gene data show CDR1 as SGDLS and CDR2 as YYNGEE. Germline trimming cut 3 bases from V and 6 bases from J; bases unmatched to any gene: 12. The CDR3 loop spans 16 amino acids. DNA of the CDR3: TGTGCCAGCAGCGGTTACAGGGGAAGTGCCATCAATGAGCAGTTCTTC. Amino acid sequence: CASSGYRGSAINEQFF.

The chain carries TRBV19 and TRBJ2-5, with 12 positions matching TRBD1. V shed 5 bases and J 2 bases; nucleotides not matched to a gene: 9. Germline V gene lookup returns CDR1 LNHDA and CDR2 SQIVND (reference sequence). This CDR3 contains 17 residues. The CDR3, as DNA: TGTGCCAGTAGTTCTGCCGGGACAGGGGGCTTACAAGAGACCCAGTACTTC. Its translation: CASSSAGTGGLQETQYF.

The chain employs TRBV19 and TRBJ2-5; possible D gene TRBD1, 5 bases. This CDR3 region has 13 residues. Looked up from germline, CDR1 is LNHDA and CDR2 is SQIVND (reference sequence). V was pared by 4 bases and J by 2 bases, with 8 bases between. The CDR3 region has the DNA TGTGCCAGTAGTACTCAGGGACAAGAGACCCAGTACTTC. The encoded protein is CASSTQGQETQYF.

The chain is built from TRBV21-1 and TRBJ2-7; the listed D gene, TRBD2, was not tested against the DNA. TRBV21-1 is noted as a pseudogene. CDR3 length: 17 residues. The CDR3 region has the DNA TGTGCCAGCAGCCAAGGACTAGCGGGAGAACATTCCTACGAGCAGTACTTC. This gives the protein CASSQGLAGEHSYEQYF.

The V call is TRBV28, the J call TRBJ2-4; D is ambiguous. Trimming removed 5 bases at V and 0 bases at J, with 14 bases between. The germline V gene encodes CDR1 MDHEN and CDR2 SYDVKM. The CDR3 loop spans 16 amino acids. The CDR3 reads CASSPRGRLAKNIQYF. In DNA form, the CDR3 reads TGTGCCAGCAGTCCCCGTGGGCGACTAGCCAAAAACATTCAGTACTTC.

The CDR3 nucleotides read TGTGCCAGCAGTTCTAGTAGCCCCCTTGAAGAGCAGTACTTC. Residues: CASSSSSPLEEQYF. The chain links TRBV27 to TRBJ2-7; D is unresolved. The ends were cut back, 4 bases at V and 7 bases at J, with 17 bases in the middle. In germline, CDR1 is MNHEY, CDR2 SMNVEV (reference sequence). The CDR3 length is 14 residues.

CDR3 nucleotides: TGTGCCAGCATGTGGGGGATGGGAGAGACCCAGTACTTC. It encodes CASMWGMGETQYF. The chain couples TRBV28 to TRBJ2-5; D might be TRBD1 or TRBD2, each matching 5 bases. Germline lookup yields CDR1 MDHEN and CDR2 SYDVKM. CDR3 length: 13 residues. The V and J ends lost 7 bases and 4 bases respectively, with 13 bases between them.

Judged by abundance, this clone is large. This sequence joins TRBV7-2 and TRBJ1-1, with D possibly matching TRBD1 (6 bases). The V and J ends lost 4 bases and 2 bases respectively, with 11 bases between them. CDR3 length equals 14 residues. Germline assignment: CDR1 SGHTA and CDR2 FQGNSA. The CDR3 DNA reads as TGTGCCAGCAGCTCACAGGGTTATAACACTGAAGCTTTCTTT. Residues: CASSSQGYNTEAFF.

The rearrangement uses TRBV4-3 and TRBJ1-2; D not certain. CDR3 size: 18 residues. The germline CDR1 and CDR2 sequences are LGHNA and YSLEER. Trimming took 0 bases from V and 4 from J, leaving 21 bases between them. The CDR3 sequence is CASSQDPVVGFLGYGYTF. The CDR3 nucleotides read TGCGCCAGCAGCCAAGATCCAGTCGTTGGGTTTTTGGGCTATGGCTACACCTTC.

The CDR3 here is CASSIASFTYGYTF. In DNA, the CDR3 is TGTGCCAGTAGTATAGCCTCCTTTACCTATGGCTACACCTTC. V and J are TRBV19 and TRBJ1-2; D unclear. The CDR3 loop spans 14 amino acids. Per germline, CDR1 LNHDA and CDR2 SQIVND (reference sequence). V lost 1 base to trimming and J lost 4 bases, with 10 bases between them. Complete variable domain (other parts from reference TRBV19 and TRBJ1-2): DGGITQSPKYLFRKEGQNVTLSCEQNLNHDAMYWYRQDPGQGLRLIYYSQIVNDFQKGDIAEGYSVSREKKESFPLTVTSAQKNPTAFYLCASSIASFTYGYTFGSGTRLTVV.

The J gene is TRBJ2-1, the V gene TRBV12-5, with D maybe TRBD2 (5 bases). Trimming removed 7 bases at V and 5 bases at J, with 18 bases between. CDR3 size: 15 residues. CDR1 is LGHNT and CDR2 is FRNRAP in the germline V gene. DNA for the CDR3: TGTGCTAGTGTCCCCGGGGATAGCTCGAACAATGAGCAGTTCTTC. Its translation is CASVPGDSSNNEQFF.

This rearrangement joins TRBV7-3 to TRBJ2-3, with 13 bases fitting TRBD2. This CDR3 is built from 15 residues. Germline lookup yields CDR1 SGHTA and CDR2 FQGTGA. Losses at the gene ends were 4 bases for V and 4 bases for J; bases not matched to a gene: 2. CDR3 loop: CASSWTSGSSDTQYF. The CDR3 nucleotides read TGTGCCAGCAGCTGGACTAGCGGGAGTTCAGATACGCAGTATTTT.

The V call is TRBV7-6, the J call TRBJ2-2; D is uncertain. The CDR3 totals 13 residues. Trimming took 11 bases from V and 3 from J, leaving 13 bases between them. Germline CDR1 is SGHVS and CDR2 is FNYEAQ. This chain's CDR3 is CAAAWDHTGELFF. As DNA, the CDR3 is TGTGCCGCGGCTTGGGATCACACCGGGGAGCTGTTTTTT.

This chain joins TRBV5-1 and TRBJ1-4; D remains unclear. Germline V lookup: CDR1 SGHRS, CDR2 YFSETQ. CDR3 length: 15 residues. Trimming shortened V by 0 bases and J by 0 bases, and 6 bases separated the two germline ends. CDR3 region: CASSLGSATNEKLFF. CDR3 bases: TGCGCCAGCAGCTTGGGGTCTGCAACTAATGAAAAACTGTTTTTT.

The rearrangement links TRBV4-2 to TRBJ2-5; tentatively, D is TRBD2 (5 bases). Germline loops: CDR1 LGHNA, CDR2 YNFKEQ. V was shortened by 0 bases and J by 1 base, with 12 bases between the two germline ends. This CDR3 is 16 amino acids long. The CDR3 loop reads CASSQDRVLGQETQYF. In nucleotides, the CDR3 is TGTGCCAGCAGCCAAGATAGGGTACTAGGCCAAGAGACCCAGTACTTC.

This clone has a single count. The chain has TRBV6-5 and TRBJ2-7; a weak D match, TRBD2 (6 bases). Germline values: CDR1 MNHEY, CDR2 SVGAGI. V lost 5 bases and J lost 2, with 10 bases in between. The CDR3 has 13 amino acids. The CDR3 coding sequence is TGTGCCAGCAGTGGACCGGGGGCCTACGAGCAGTACTTC. Its protein product is CASSGPGAYEQYF.

The chain combines TRBV30 with TRBJ1-3; no firm D call. Trimming stripped 2 bases from V and 0 bases from J, with 5 bases between. The germline V gene encodes CDR1 GTSNPN and CDR2 SVGIG (reference sequence). There are 13 residues in the CDR3. CDR3 coding DNA: TGTGCCTGGAGTTTGATCTCTGGAAACACCATATATTTT. It translates to CAWSLISGNTIYF.

The chain uses TRBV6-1 and TRBJ1-1, with unresolved D. Trimming stripped 1 base from V and 1 base from J, with 10 bases between. This CDR3 contains 15 residues. Germline V gene sequence: CDR1 MNHNS, CDR2 SASEGT. The DNA for the CDR3 is TGTGCCAGCAGTGAAGTTGGACGGCCGAACACTGAAGCTTTCTTT. It is translated as CASSEVGRPNTEAFF.

The table lists this clone with a count of one. The genes are TRBV6-1 and TRBJ1-6; D gene ambiguous. The CDR3 has 14 amino acids. V was clipped by 7 bases and J by 1 base, with 8 bases between them. Germline-derived CDR1 and CDR2 are MNHNS and SASEGT. The CDR3 coding sequence is TGTGCCAGCACCGACGGGTCCTATAATTCACCCCTCCACTTT. Its translation is CASTDGSYNSPLHF.

This chain uses TRBV6-5 with TRBJ2-7; 8 bases are shared with TRBD2. The germline V gene encodes CDR1 MNHEY and CDR2 SVGAGI. CDR3 length: 15 amino acids. V shed 4 bases and J 2 bases; nucleotides not matched to a gene: 7. CDR3 DNA sequence: TGTGCCAGCAGTTCCCTCGCGGGGGGCCCCTACGAGCAGTACTTC. Translating it yields CASSSLAGGPYEQYF.

This clone was picked up a small number of times. This sequence joins TRBV29-1 and TRBJ1-3, with 7 nucleotides matching TRBD1. This CDR3 contains 15 residues. V lost 5 bases, J lost 0 bases, and 7 bases stayed unmatched. Germline V CDR1 and CDR2: SQVTM, ANQGSEA. CDR3 DNA: TGCAGCGTTATTGGGACAGTGAGCTCTGGAAACACCATATATTTT. Protein sequence: CSVIGTVSSGNTIYF.

The CDR3 sequence: CASSKGNEQFF. The CDR3 coding sequence is TGCGCCAGCAGCAAAGGAAATGAGCAGTTCTTC. This chain joins TRBV5-1 and TRBJ2-1, with no clear D. Looked up from germline, CDR1 is SGHRS and CDR2 is YFSETQ. V was pared by 4 bases and J by 7 bases, with 6 bases between. The CDR3 has 11 residues.

V usage is TRBV6-6 and J usage is TRBJ2-6; 8 bases map to TRBD1. Germline assignment: CDR1 MNHNY and CDR2 SVGAGI (reference sequence). The CDR3 contains 15 residues. Germline trimming cut 2 bases from V and 3 bases from J; bases unmatched to any gene: 0. CDR3 loop: CASSYDRGGANVLTF. CDR3 nucleotides: TGTGCCAGCAGTTACGACAGGGGTGGGGCCAACGTCCTGACTTTC.

V is TRBV5-5 and J is TRBJ2-7; 11 bases align to TRBD1. The V gene end was trimmed by 4 bases and the J gene end by 3 bases; junction bases not matched to a gene: 6. This CDR3 spans 15 amino acids. The germline gives CDR1 SGHKS, CDR2 YYEKEE (reference sequence). The CDR3 here is CASSLWTGGNYEQYF. The CDR3 DNA follows: TGTGCCAGCAGCCTATGGACAGGGGGCAACTACGAGCAGTACTTC.

The gene calls are TRBV16 and TRBJ1-5; D ambiguous. V lost 3 bases and J lost 0, with 9 bases in between. The CDR3 length is 15 residues. Per the germline V gene, CDR1 is KGHSY and CDR2 is FQNENV. CDR3 protein: CASSQQEHSNQPQHF. The DNA of the CDR3 is TGTGCCAGCAGCCAGCAGGAACATAGCAATCAGCCCCAGCATTTT.